The following is a T cell receptor (beta chain) sequence with its context. In the authors' methods: Nucleated cell counts were estimated from reference gene primer amplification. This table comes from immunoSEQ multiplex PCR, and its TCRdb copy is limited to in-frame clones, with some not included. Clone size and the V and J calls come from that table; the DNA yielded D and trimming. The sample gives 300,000 to 450,000 clones, roughly 85% of which show up once; approximately 3.6% is in the top ten. Germline values: CDR1 MGHRA, CDR2 YSYEKL. Trimming removed 4 bases from V and 8 bases from J, with 24 bases in between. This CDR3 contains 17 residues. This sample stems from a study of blood T cell repertoires in COVID-19. For the study at large: T cells, B-cell-depleted T cells, or PBMCs supplied cDNA or gDNA.

The origin of this receptor is a young woman with acute or convalescent COVID-19. The source material was peripheral blood. The rearrangement uses TRBV4-1 and TRBJ2-1, with D possibly being TRBD2 (6 bases). The CDR3 reads CASSRRVMEGGGDEQFF. For the CDR3, the DNA is TGCGCCAGCAGCCGTCGGGTTATGGAGGGAGGTGGCGATGAGCAGTTCTTC.